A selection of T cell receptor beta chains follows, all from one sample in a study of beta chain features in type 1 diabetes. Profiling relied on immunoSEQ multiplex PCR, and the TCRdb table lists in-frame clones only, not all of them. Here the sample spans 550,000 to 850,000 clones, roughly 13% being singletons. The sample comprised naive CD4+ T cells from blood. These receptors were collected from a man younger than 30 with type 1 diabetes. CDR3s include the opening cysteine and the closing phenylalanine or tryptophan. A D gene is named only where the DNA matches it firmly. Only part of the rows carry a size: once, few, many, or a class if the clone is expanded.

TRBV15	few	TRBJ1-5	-	TGTGCCACCAGCAGAGCCTGGGGCGGATGGGGAGATCAGCCCCAGCATTTT	CATSRAWGGWGDQPQHF
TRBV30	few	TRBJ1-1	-	TGTGCCTGGAGTCCTGGTGGTGTTACTGAAGCTTTCTTT	CAWSPGGVTEAFF
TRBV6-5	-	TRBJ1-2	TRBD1	TGTGCCAGCAGTTACTCTGGACAGGGGGCGATCGGCTACACCTTC	CASSYSGQGAIGYTF
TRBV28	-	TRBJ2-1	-	TGTGCCAGCAGTTTATTACGGGACACGGAATTGGAGTTCTTC	CASSLLRDTELEFF
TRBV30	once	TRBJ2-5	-	TGTGCCTGGGGCGGGGCTCAAGAGACCCAGTACTTC	CAWGGAQETQYF
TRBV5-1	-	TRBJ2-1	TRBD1	TGCGCCAGCAGCTTGGTCATGACAGGGGGCTACAATGAGCAGTTCTTC	CASSLVMTGGYNEQFF
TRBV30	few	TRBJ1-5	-	TGTGCCTGGAGTGCTGGCAATCAGCTCCAGCATTTT	CAWSAGNQLQHF
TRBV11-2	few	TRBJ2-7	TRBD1	TGTGCCAGCAGCTTAGGCGGGGACAGGGGAGGCTACGAGCAGTACTTC	CASSLGGDRGGYEQYF
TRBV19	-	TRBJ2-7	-	TGTGCCAGTACCTCACGGGGGGACAATGGCTACTACGAGCAGTACTTC	CASTSRGDNGYYEQYF
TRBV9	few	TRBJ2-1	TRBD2	TGTGCCAGCAGCCAGTATGGGACTAGCGGTCCAAGGGATGAGCAGTTCTTC	CASSQYGTSGPRDEQFF
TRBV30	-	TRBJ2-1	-	TGTGCCTGGGGGTCACCTCCCGGAATTTACAATGAGCAGTTCTTC	CAWGSPPGIYNEQFF
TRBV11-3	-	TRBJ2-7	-	TGTGCCAGCAGCTTAGGACCGAGATACGAGCAGTACTTC	CASSLGPRYEQYF
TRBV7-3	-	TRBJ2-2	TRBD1	TGTGCCAGCAGCCCCCAGGGGGCGCTGGGCGGGGAGCTGTTTTTT	CASSPQGALGGELFF
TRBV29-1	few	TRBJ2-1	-	TGCAGCGTTGAAACCGGGGGCCCCCCGGGAGGTGAGCAGTTCTTC	CSVETGGPPGGEQFF
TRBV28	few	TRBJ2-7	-	TGTGCCAGCCAGGGATACTTCTACGAGCAGTACTTC	CASQGYFYEQYF
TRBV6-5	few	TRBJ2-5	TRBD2	TGTGCCAGCAGTAAGGGACTAGCGCAAGAGACCCAGTACTTC	CASSKGLAQETQYF
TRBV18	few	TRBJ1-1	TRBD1	TGTGCCAGCTCACCCCAACAGGGGGGTAGCACTGAAGCTTTCTTT	CASSPQQGGSTEAFF
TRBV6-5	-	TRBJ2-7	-	TGTGCCAGCAATAAAGACGGCTACGAGCAGTACTTC	CASNKDGYEQYF
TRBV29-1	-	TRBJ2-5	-	TGCAGCTCCCAGGGGTGGGGGTTGGAGACCCAGTACTTC	CSSQGWGLETQYF
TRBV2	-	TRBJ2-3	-	TGTGCCAGCAGTTACCGGTCTGTGGGACGGTACACAGATACGCAGTATTTT	CASSYRSVGRYTDTQYF
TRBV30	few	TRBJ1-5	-	TGTGCCTGGAGTGTAAGGCGCGATCAGCCCCAGCATTTT	CAWSVRRDQPQHF
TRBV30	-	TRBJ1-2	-	TGTGCCTGGACTCCCCACCTGGGGGGCTACACCTTC	CAWTPHLGGYTF
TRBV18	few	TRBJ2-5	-	TGTGCCAGCTCACCACCAGACGAGACCCAGTACTTC	CASSPPDETQYF
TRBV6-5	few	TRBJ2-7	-	TGTGCCAGCAGTTACAGGGGAGACTCCTACGAGCAGTACTTC	CASSYRGDSYEQYF
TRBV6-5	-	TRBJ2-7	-	TGTGCCAGCTCGAGGAGCTCCTACGAGCAGTACTTC	CASSRSSYEQYF
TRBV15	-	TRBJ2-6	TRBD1	TGTGCCACCAGCAGGGACGGACAGGGTTACTCTGGGGCCAACGTCCTGACTTTC	CATSRDGQGYSGANVLTF
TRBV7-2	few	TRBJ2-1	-	TGTGCCAGCAGCCCCGGCGGGGGCAGGAATGAGCAGTTCTTC	CASSPGGGRNEQFF
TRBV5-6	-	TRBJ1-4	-	TGTGCCAGCAGCGGGGGACTTGAAAAACTGTTTTTT	CASSGGLEKLFF
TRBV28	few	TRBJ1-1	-	TGTGCCAGCAGTTTAAATCTGCTGGGCACTGAAGCTTTCTTT	CASSLNLLGTEAFF
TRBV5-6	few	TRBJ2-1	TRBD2	TGTGCCAGCAGCAAAGAAGTCGGGACTAGCGGCTACAATGAGCAGTTCTTC	CASSKEVGTSGYNEQFF
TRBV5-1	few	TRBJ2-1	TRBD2	TGCGCCAGCAGCGGACCCCTGGCGGGGGGGCCGGGTGAGCAGTTCTTC	CASSGPLAGGPGEQFF
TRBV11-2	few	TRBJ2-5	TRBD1	TGTGCCAGCAGAAGGGGACAGGTAGAGACCCAGTACTTC	CASRRGQVETQYF
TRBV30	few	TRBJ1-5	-	TGTGCCTGGACGCTATGGGGGGCCAATCAGCCCCAGCATTTT	CAWTLWGANQPQHF
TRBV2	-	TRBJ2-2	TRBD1	TGTGCCAGCAGTGACGGGACAGGGGCCGGGGAGCTGTTTTTT	CASSDGTGAGELFF
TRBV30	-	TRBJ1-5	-	TGTGCCTGGAGTATTACTGGGGGCGTTGAACCCCAGCATTTT	CAWSITGGVEPQHF
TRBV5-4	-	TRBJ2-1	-	TGTGCCAGCAGCTTGGGCCTGAGCTCCTACAATGAGCAGTTCTTC	CASSLGLSSYNEQFF